These 8 T cell receptor beta chains were sequenced from one sample in a study of regulatory T cells in long-lasting Graves disease. Time point denoted: newly diagnosed GD, antithyroid drugs for less than 3 months. PBMCs were the source of the RNA used for TCR sequencing. Sequencing libraries for TCR beta were prepared with iRepertoire HTBI primers and Arm-PCR of CDR3 regions. TCRdb re-called the multiplex PCR reads with MiXCR, one entry per CDR3 protein. The profile shows some 410,000 distinct CDR3 sequences, roughly 15% of them singletons. This sample also appeared in a second study, on T cells in Graves' hyperthyroidism and ophthalmopathy.

Specimen: peripheral blood mononuclear cells (PBMCs), collected at new diagnosis, from a patient treated with antithyroid drugs. The receptors come from a woman in her thirties with Graves disease.

This clonotype was recorded many times. J is TRBJ1-1 and V is TRBV6-2 or TRBV6-3; TRBD1 matches 7 bases. V was pared by 2 bases and J by 4 bases, with 7 bases of the junction left unmatched. The V gene's germline CDR1 is MNHEY and CDR2 SVGEGT. The CDR3 sequence is 15 residues long. In DNA, the CDR3 is TGTGCCAGCAGTTACCCCGACAGGGCCTTCACTGAAGCTTTCTTT. It encodes CASSYPDRAFTEAFF.

In this sample, this clonotype turned up a few times. This chain connects TRBV13 to TRBJ2-7; 8 bases fit TRBD1. V gave up 5 bases and J gave up 3 bases; unmatched junction bases: 6. CDR1 and CDR2 (germline): PRHDT, FYEKMQ (reference sequence). This CDR3 has 14 amino acids. The chain's CDR3 is CASSARDRFYEQYF. CDR3 DNA sequence: TGTGCCAGCAGCGCCCGGGACAGGTTCTACGAGCAGTACTTC.

There are many counts of this clonotype. V is TRBV28 and J is TRBJ1-1; 9 bases align to TRBD1. The CDR3 loop spans 13 amino acids. Germline lookup yields CDR1 MDHEN and CDR2 SYDVKM. V lost 7 bases and J lost 5; bases outside the gene matches: 5. The CDR3 protein is CASKTGGETEAFF. The CDR3 bases are TGTGCCAGCAAGACAGGGGGTGAGACTGAAGCTTTCTTT. Full variable domain (outside the CDR3, taken from reference TRBV28 and TRBJ1-1): DVKVTQSSRYLVKRTGEKVFLECVQDMDHENMFWYRQDPGLGLRLIYFSYDVKMKEKGDIPEGYSVSREKKERFSLILESASTNQTSMYLCASKTGGETEAFFGQGTRLTVV.

This clonotype was counted many times. The chain carries TRBV15 and TRBJ1-5; D ambiguous. CDR1 and CDR2 from the germline V gene are LNHNV and YYDKDF (reference sequence). The CDR3 has 15 residues. V lost 1 base, J lost 2 bases, and 9 bases lay in between. CDR3 amino acids: CATSRVPLGNQPQHF. CDR3 sequence (DNA): TGTGCCACCAGCAGAGTTCCCCTCGGCAATCAGCCCCAGCATTTT.

This clonotype showed up just a few times. The rearrangement links TRBV9 to TRBJ1-2; D is ambiguous. This CDR3 has 13 amino acids. The V end was cut by 1 base, the J end by 5 bases, with 9 bases between. Germline V lookup: CDR1 SGDLS, CDR2 YYNGEE. In DNA form, the CDR3 reads TGTGCCAGCAGCGTATCCAGTATGTATGGCTACACCTTC. This translates into CASSVSSMYGYTF.

There are many counts of this clonotype. This chain uses TRBV18 with TRBJ1-4; 9 positions agree with TRBD1. V lost 3 bases to trimming and J lost 13 bases; unmatched junction nucleotides: 3. CDR3 length: 12 residues. Germline CDR1 reads KGHSH; CDR2 reads LQKENI. The CDR3, as DNA: TGTGCCAGCTCACCGGGACAGGGAGGACTGTTTTTT. This codes for CASSPGQGGLFF.

This clonotype was detected ten times or more. This chain joins TRBV18 and TRBJ1-3; weak D call: TRBD1 (6 bases). Trimming took off 3 bases at V and 0 bases at J, with 9 bases between the two ends. CDR3 size: 15 residues. CDR1 is KGHSH, CDR2 LQKENI, per germline. CDR3 protein: CASSPTDSSGNTIYF. CDR3 DNA: TGTGCCAGCTCACCGACGGACAGCTCTGGAAACACCATATATTTT. Combining the CDR3 with reference TRBV18 and TRBJ1-3 gives the whole variable domain NAGVMQNPRHLVRRRGQEARLRCSPMKGHSHVYWYRQLPEEGLKFMVYLQKENIIDESGMPKERFSAEFPKEGPSILRIQQVVRGDSAAYFCASSPTDSSGNTIYFGEGSWLTVV.

This clonotype was detected many times. The V call is TRBV6-5, the J call TRBJ2-5; unclear D gene. Germline V lookup: CDR1 MNHEY, CDR2 SVGAGI. Deletions cut 2 bases from V and 9 bases from J, with 13 bases between. This CDR3 region has 13 residues. Written as DNA, the CDR3 is TGTGCCAGCAGTTACCTTCGGTACGAGGCCCAGTACTTC. Its protein is CASSYLRYEAQYF.